The clone carrying this T cell receptor (beta chain) was counted a few times. The antigen remains unidentified. These data originate in a study of identical twins. A universal primer site was added by template switching, and unique molecular identifiers were carried by the cDNA. MiXCR was run by TCRdb on the 5' RACE reads, yielding one entry per CDR3 protein. Here the sample spans 500,000 to 650,000 distinct CDR3 sequences, less than 9% being singletons. Study outcomes and limitations: It was out-of-frame TCR alpha sharing in monozygotic twins that models underestimated.

Germline V lookup: CDR1 KGHSH, CDR2 LQKENI. Trimming cost V 5 bases and J 6 bases; bases outside gene matches: 9. CDR3 length: 15 amino acids. These same data were also listed under a study on yellow fever vaccine responses in identical twins.

The genes are TRBV18 and TRBJ2-1, with 8 bases identical to TRBD1. Sequencing was carried out using PBMCs. This TCR came from a woman aged 18-29 years in good health. CDR3 loop: CASSESPGGFNEQFF. As DNA, the CDR3 is TGTGCCAGCTCAGAAAGCCCAGGGGGCTTCAATGAGCAGTTCTTC. Variable domain in full (rest from reference TRBV18 and TRBJ2-1): NAGVMQNPRHLVRRRGQEARLRCSPMKGHSHVYWYRQLPEEGLKFMVYLQKENIIDESGMPKERFSAEFPKEGPSILRIQQVVRGDSAAYFCASSESPGGFNEQFFGPGTRLTVL.